This T cell receptor (beta chain) was recorded in a study of vaccination effects on CD4 cells after COVID-19. Study-level background: Post-vaccine sampling occurred a median 72 days after the second dose.

In the ViraFEST assay, antigen-specific CD4+ clonotypes were identified by expansion after peptide-pool stimulation. Isolating CD4+ T cells followed approximately 10 days of culture. Vaccine administered to participants consisted of two doses of either BNT162b2 or mRNA-1273. The method was immunoSEQ multiplex PCR; TCRdb's version includes in-frame clones alone and lacks a portion of them. The repertoire consists of some 30,000 clones, with roughly 63% occurring once and the leading ten covering roughly 8.2%. This clone was observed a few times. Its antigen remains unknown. General observations from the study: After vaccination, at late timepoints, clones induced by infection and by vaccine contracted markedly.

The material was CD4+ T cells from PBMCs cultured with SARS-CoV-2 spike peptides, obtained after COVID-19 vaccination. This clonotype was obtained from a human donor who received a COVID-19 vaccine.

In nucleotides, the CDR3 is TGTGCCAGCAGGGGCCCGTCGGGCTCCTACGAGCAGTACTTC. Translated, it gives CASRGPSGSYEQYF. The rearrangement uses TRBV2 and TRBJ2-7, with D uncertain. CDR1 is SNHLY, CDR2 FYNNEI, per germline. The length of the CDR3 is 14 residues. V lost 6 bases, J lost 0 bases, and 12 bases lay in between.